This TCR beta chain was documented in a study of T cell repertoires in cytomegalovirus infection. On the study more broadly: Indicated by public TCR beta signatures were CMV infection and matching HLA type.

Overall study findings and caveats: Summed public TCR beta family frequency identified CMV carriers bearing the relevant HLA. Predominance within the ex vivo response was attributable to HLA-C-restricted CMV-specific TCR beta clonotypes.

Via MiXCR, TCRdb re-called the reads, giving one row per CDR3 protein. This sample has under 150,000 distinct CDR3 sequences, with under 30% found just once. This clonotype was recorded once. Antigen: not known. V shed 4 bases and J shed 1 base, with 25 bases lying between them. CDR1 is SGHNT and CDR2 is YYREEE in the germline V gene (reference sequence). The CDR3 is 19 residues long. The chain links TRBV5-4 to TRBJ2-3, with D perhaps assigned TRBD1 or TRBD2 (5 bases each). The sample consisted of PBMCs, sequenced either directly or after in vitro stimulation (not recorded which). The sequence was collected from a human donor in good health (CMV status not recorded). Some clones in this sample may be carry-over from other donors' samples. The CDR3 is CASSPSARGPPMGTDTQYF. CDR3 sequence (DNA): TGTGCCAGCAGCCCATCAGCCCGGGGACCTCCCATGGGCACAGATACGCAGTATTTT.